This T cell receptor beta chain was recovered during a study of graft-versus-host responses after intestinal transplantation. Overall study: Recipients had transplants, and these were multivisceral, liver-intestinal, or isolated intestinal. Recipients uniformly received anti-thymocyte globulin induction, followed by tacrolimus and steroids for two to four years.

This clone was seen just once. Researchers placed roughly 200,000 CFSE-labeled responder cells in culture with roughly 200,000 irradiated, violet-dye-labeled stimulator cells. TCRdb's table, derived via immunoSEQ multiplex PCR, lists solely in-frame clones and lacks some. The sample lists roughly 5,100 clones, 27% seen once, with more than 7% in the top ten. Study results and caveats: Allografts of one patient group, those with graft-donor T cell macrochimerism, had high graft-versus-host to host-versus-graft clonal ratios.

Trimming removed 3 bases at V and 4 bases at J, with 15 bases between. There are 15 residues in the CDR3. Germline lookup yields CDR1 SGHAT and CDR2 FQNNGV. Sequenced here: alloreactive CD8+ T cells from a mixed lymphocyte reaction culture, sampled before intestinal transplant. This sample's subset: CFSE-low proliferating T cells sorted from roughly six-day pre-transplant mixed lymphocyte reaction (GvH or HvG direction). This receptor was identified in a human patient who received an intestinal transplant. The V call is TRBV11-2, the J call TRBJ1-1; D not certain. CDR3 in amino acids: CASSLGVLRGTEAFF. In DNA form, the CDR3 reads TGTGCCAGCAGCTTGGGTGTATTGCGGGGCACTGAAGCTTTCTTT. Complete variable domain (other parts from reference TRBV11-2 and TRBJ1-1): EAGVAQSPRYKIIEKRQSVAFWCNPISGHATLYWYQQILGQGPKLLIQFQNNGVVDDSQLPKDRFSAERLKGVDSTLKIQPAKLEDSAVYLCASSLGVLRGTEAFFGQGTRLTVV.